This T cell receptor (beta chain) appears in the sequencing data of a study of cytomegalovirus exposure and HLA in healthy donors. Study-wide findings and caveats: For most TCR beta V segments, an earlier analysis put the productive rate at about 87% or about 30% of the time.

Amplification used 60 Vbeta primers and 13 Jbeta primers. Only in-frame clones appear in the TCRdb table, and some are missing; sequencing was by immunoSEQ multiplex PCR. The sample consists of approximately 150,000 clones, approximately 82% of them appearing once. V dropped 7 bases and J dropped 2 bases, with 17 bases sitting between them. Germline lookup yields CDR1 MNHEY and CDR2 SVGAGI. The CDR3 runs 15 residues. Turning to this clone: The antigen is undetermined.

Though probably carrying unrecorded immune exposures, donors were nominally healthy at sampling. This TCR came from a young man in good health and CMV-seropositive. This chain connects TRBV6-5 to TRBJ1-1; perhaps TRBD1 as D (6 bases). Sequencing was done on a sample of PBMCs. The CDR3 sequence is CASTYGGTPNTEAFF. The CDR3 bases are TGTGCCAGCACCTACGGGGGGACACCAAACACTGAAGCTTTCTTT.